This is a list of T cell receptor beta chains from one sample in a study of blood T cell repertoires in COVID-19. The repertoire was sequenced with immunoSEQ multiplex PCR; TCRdb's copy has only in-frame clones and lacks some. The top ten clones hold roughly a tenth of a sample with about 72,000 clones, 85% to 90% of them seen once. The sequencing sample was made of peripheral blood. The origin of the receptors is a man aged 70 or older with active or convalescent COVID-19. Both conserved end residues are part of each CDR3. Fields, in order: J gene, V gene, clone size, D gene, CDR3 DNA, CDR3 protein. A D gene is named only where the DNA matches it firmly. Clone size is stated in some rows and not others, as once, few, many or a class when expanded.

j_gene: TRBJ1-2
v_gene: TRBV30
abundance: -
d_gene: -
CDR3nt: TGTGCCTGGAGTGTACTTAACTATGGCTACACCTTC
CDR3aa: CAWSVLNYGYTF

j_gene: TRBJ1-1
v_gene: TRBV30
abundance: -
d_gene: TRBD1
CDR3nt: TGTGCCTGGACGGCTGGGACAGGGGGCTTTATGAACACTGAAGCTTTCTTT
CDR3aa: CAWTAGTGGFMNTEAFF

j_gene: TRBJ1-4
v_gene: TRBV7-8
abundance: few
d_gene: -
CDR3nt: TGTGCCAGCAGCCCCCGGGCTACCCGGGGACTGTTTTTT
CDR3aa: CASSPRATRGLFF

j_gene: TRBJ2-2
v_gene: TRBV5-1
abundance: -
d_gene: -
CDR3nt: TGCGCCAGCGGCCACAGGACCGCGAACACCGGGGAGCTGTTTTTT
CDR3aa: CASGHRTANTGELFF

j_gene: TRBJ2-3
v_gene: TRBV5-1
abundance: -
d_gene: TRBD2
CDR3nt: TGCGCCAGCAGCCCGGGACTAGCGGGAGGAGAAGCAGATACGCAGTATTTT
CDR3aa: CASSPGLAGGEADTQYF

j_gene: TRBJ1-4
v_gene: TRBV7-9
abundance: -
d_gene: -
CDR3nt: TGTGCCAGCAACTGGGGTCAGGAGGATGAAAAACTGTTTTTT
CDR3aa: CASNWGQEDEKLFF

j_gene: TRBJ2-5
v_gene: TRBV9
abundance: -
d_gene: -
CDR3nt: TGTGCCAGCAGCGTATGGGCTAGCGAAGAGACCCAGTACTTC
CDR3aa: CASSVWASEETQYF

j_gene: TRBJ1-6
v_gene: TRBV20-1
abundance: -
d_gene: TRBD1
CDR3nt: TGCAGTGCTAGTACTGGACAGGGAAGAGTTTATTCACCCCTCCACTTT
CDR3aa: CSASTGQGRVYSPLHF

j_gene: TRBJ2-3
v_gene: TRBV18
abundance: -
d_gene: TRBD2
CDR3nt: TGTGCCAGCTCACCACCCCGAGCGGGAGGGAGCACAGATACGCAGTATTTT
CDR3aa: CASSPPRAGGSTDTQYF

j_gene: TRBJ1-1
v_gene: TRBV30
abundance: -
d_gene: -
CDR3nt: TGTGCCTGGAGTGGGAGCGGGGGGGGAGCTTTCTTT
CDR3aa: CAWSGSGGGAFF

j_gene: TRBJ1-3
v_gene: TRBV4-3
abundance: -
d_gene: TRBD1
CDR3nt: TGCGCCAGCAGTCAACGGGGGACAGCCTCTGGAAACACCATATATTTT
CDR3aa: CASSQRGTASGNTIYF

j_gene: TRBJ1-1
v_gene: TRBV7-9
abundance: -
d_gene: -
CDR3nt: TGTGCCAGCAGCTTATTAGGGGGGGACACTGAAGCTTTCTTT
CDR3aa: CASSLLGGDTEAFF

j_gene: TRBJ1-6
v_gene: TRBV18
abundance: -
d_gene: -
CDR3nt: TGTGCCAGCTCACCCGGACAGCTTAATTCACCCCTCCACTTT
CDR3aa: CASSPGQLNSPLHF

j_gene: TRBJ2-5
v_gene: TRBV7-2
abundance: -
d_gene: -
CDR3nt: TGTGCCAGCAGCTTACAACGAGGCGAAGAGACCCAGTACTTC
CDR3aa: CASSLQRGEETQYF

j_gene: TRBJ1-2
v_gene: TRBV7-2
abundance: once
d_gene: TRBD1
CDR3nt: TGTGCCAGCAGCTCGGGACAGGGAAATGGCTACACCTTC
CDR3aa: CASSSGQGNGYTF

j_gene: TRBJ2-7
v_gene: TRBV12-2
abundance: -
d_gene: -
CDR3nt: TGTGCAAGTCGCTTCCTCCGGGACTACTCCTACGAGCAGTACTTC
CDR3aa: CASRFLRDYSYEQYF

j_gene: TRBJ1-4
v_gene: TRBV13
abundance: -
d_gene: -
CDR3nt: TGTGCCAGCAGCTCACCTCGCGGACGGGGGGACGAAAAACTGTTTTTT
CDR3aa: CASSSPRGRGDEKLFF

j_gene: TRBJ1-3
v_gene: TRBV2
abundance: -
d_gene: -
CDR3nt: TGTGCCAGCAGTGTGGCAGGCACCTCTGGAAACACCATATATTTT
CDR3aa: CASSVAGTSGNTIYF

j_gene: TRBJ1-1
v_gene: TRBV5-1
abundance: -
d_gene: -
CDR3nt: TGCGCCAGCAGCTTGGAGGGGCCTCCGAACACTGAAGCTTTCTTT
CDR3aa: CASSLEGPPNTEAFF

j_gene: TRBJ1-1
v_gene: TRBV18
abundance: -
d_gene: -
CDR3nt: TGTGCCAGCCTACCGGCCCTCGGGACTGAAGCTTTCTTT
CDR3aa: CASLPALGTEAFF

j_gene: TRBJ2-5
v_gene: TRBV30
abundance: -
d_gene: TRBD2
CDR3nt: TGTGCCTGGAATAGCGGGGAAGAGACCCAGTACTTC
CDR3aa: CAWNSGEETQYF

j_gene: TRBJ1-2
v_gene: TRBV28
abundance: -
d_gene: -
CDR3nt: TGTGCCAGTAACAGAGTCAGCACCAGGTCTGGCTACACCTTC
CDR3aa: CASNRVSTRSGYTF

j_gene: TRBJ2-2
v_gene: TRBV28
abundance: -
d_gene: TRBD2
CDR3nt: TGTGCCAGCAGTGCGGGACTAGCGGGAGTACACGGGGAGCTGTTTTTT
CDR3aa: CASSAGLAGVHGELFF

j_gene: TRBJ1-5
v_gene: TRBV27
abundance: -
d_gene: -
CDR3nt: TGTGCCAGCAGTTCGCTGGCGGGGGGGCATAGCAATCAGCCCCAGCATTTT
CDR3aa: CASSSLAGGHSNQPQHF

j_gene: TRBJ1-2
v_gene: TRBV4-3
abundance: -
d_gene: -
CDR3nt: TGCGCCAGCAGCCAAGTCCTCGGTTACTACACCTTC
CDR3aa: CASSQVLGYYTF

j_gene: TRBJ1-2
v_gene: TRBV3-1/TRBV3-2
abundance: -
d_gene: -
CDR3nt: TGTGCCAGCAGCCTTCTGGGGGCGGACTATGGCTACACCTTC
CDR3aa: CASSLLGADYGYTF

j_gene: TRBJ1-6
v_gene: TRBV5-5
abundance: few
d_gene: TRBD1
CDR3nt: TGTGCCAGCAGCTTGTCCCCGGACAGGGGATCGGGTTCACCCCTCCACTTT
CDR3aa: CASSLSPDRGSGSPLHF

j_gene: TRBJ1-1
v_gene: TRBV28
abundance: -
d_gene: -
CDR3nt: TGTGCCAGCAGTTCTGGACAGCTGAACACTGAAGCTTTCTTT
CDR3aa: CASSSGQLNTEAFF

j_gene: TRBJ1-6
v_gene: TRBV6-5
abundance: -
d_gene: TRBD1
CDR3nt: TGTGCCAGCAGTTCGTCCGGGACAGGAGGAAATTCACCCCTCCACTTT
CDR3aa: CASSSSGTGGNSPLHF

j_gene: TRBJ1-1
v_gene: TRBV7-9
abundance: -
d_gene: -
CDR3nt: TGTGCCAGCAGTTTCAGACAGGCCACTGAAGCTTTCTTT
CDR3aa: CASSFRQATEAFF

j_gene: TRBJ1-1
v_gene: TRBV5-1
abundance: once
d_gene: -
CDR3nt: TGCGCCAGCAGCTTTCAGGACAGGAACACTGAAGCTTTCTTT
CDR3aa: CASSFQDRNTEAFF

j_gene: TRBJ1-1
v_gene: TRBV20-1
abundance: -
d_gene: -
CDR3nt: TGCAGTGCTCATCGGGGGTCTGAAGCTTTCTTT
CDR3aa: CSAHRGSEAFF

j_gene: TRBJ1-6
v_gene: TRBV28
abundance: -
d_gene: TRBD1
CDR3nt: TGTGCCAGCAGGCTCCCAGGGGGCAGAAGGAATTCACCCCTCCACTTT
CDR3aa: CASRLPGGRRNSPLHF

j_gene: TRBJ2-1
v_gene: TRBV9
abundance: -
d_gene: TRBD2
CDR3nt: TGTGCCAGCAGCCCTAGACTAGCGGGAAATGAGCAGTTCTTC
CDR3aa: CASSPRLAGNEQFF

j_gene: TRBJ2-1
v_gene: TRBV7-9
abundance: -
d_gene: -
CDR3nt: TGTGCCAGCAGTTGGGGCAGGAGCTCCTACAATGAGCAGTTCTTC
CDR3aa: CASSWGRSSYNEQFF

j_gene: TRBJ2-1
v_gene: TRBV19
abundance: -
d_gene: TRBD2
CDR3nt: TGTGCCAGTAGTGCGACTAGCGGGAACCATGAGCAGTTCTTC
CDR3aa: CASSATSGNHEQFF

j_gene: TRBJ2-1
v_gene: TRBV3-1/TRBV3-2
abundance: -
d_gene: TRBD2
CDR3nt: TGTGCCAGCAGCCAAGATCTGGGGCGGGAGGGAGGAGAGCAGTTCTTC
CDR3aa: CASSQDLGREGGEQFF

j_gene: TRBJ2-1
v_gene: TRBV6-5
abundance: -
d_gene: TRBD2
CDR3nt: TGTGCCAGCAGTTCTAGCGGTGGCTCCTACAATGAGCAGTTCTTC
CDR3aa: CASSSSGGSYNEQFF

j_gene: TRBJ1-1
v_gene: TRBV28
abundance: -
d_gene: -
CDR3nt: TGTGCCACCCTAAGGGGAAGGGAGAACACTGAAGCTTTCTTT
CDR3aa: CATLRGRENTEAFF

j_gene: TRBJ1-1
v_gene: TRBV18
abundance: -
d_gene: TRBD1
CDR3nt: TGTGCCAGCTCACCCACCGGGGGCCTACAGGGGGTAAACACTGAAGCTTTCTTT
CDR3aa: CASSPTGGLQGVNTEAFF

j_gene: TRBJ1-3
v_gene: TRBV28
abundance: -
d_gene: -
CDR3nt: TGTGCCAGCAGTTACCCTTCAGGCTCTGGAAACACCATATATTTT
CDR3aa: CASSYPSGSGNTIYF

j_gene: TRBJ2-1
v_gene: TRBV19
abundance: -
d_gene: -
CDR3nt: TGTGCCAGTACCCCAGCGGGTGTATACAATGAGCAGTTCTTC
CDR3aa: CASTPAGVYNEQFF

j_gene: TRBJ1-2
v_gene: TRBV5-1
abundance: -
d_gene: -
CDR3nt: TGCGCCAGCAGATCGGACACCTTCTATGGCTACACCTTC
CDR3aa: CASRSDTFYGYTF

j_gene: TRBJ2-6
v_gene: TRBV15
abundance: -
d_gene: -
CDR3nt: TGTGCCACCAGGGACATTAACTCTGGGGCCAACGTCCTGACTTTC
CDR3aa: CATRDINSGANVLTF

j_gene: TRBJ2-7
v_gene: TRBV6-2/TRBV6-3
abundance: -
d_gene: -
CDR3nt: TGTGCCAGCAGTGGCGAGACTAGTACAAGGACCTACGAGCAGTACTTC
CDR3aa: CASSGETSTRTYEQYF

j_gene: TRBJ2-1
v_gene: TRBV5-1
abundance: -
d_gene: TRBD2
CDR3nt: TGCGCCAGCAGCTTGACCGGGCGGGCTAGCGGGTCTGCACAGTTCTTC
CDR3aa: CASSLTGRASGSAQFF

j_gene: TRBJ2-3
v_gene: TRBV2
abundance: few
d_gene: -
CDR3nt: TGTGCCAGCAGAAAGGGACTTCTTGGGGGCACAGATACGCAGTATTTT
CDR3aa: CASRKGLLGGTDTQYF

j_gene: TRBJ2-1
v_gene: TRBV19
abundance: -
d_gene: TRBD2
CDR3nt: TGTGCCAGTAGTAAACTAGCGGGAGCCGGGAATGAGCAGTTCTTC
CDR3aa: CASSKLAGAGNEQFF

j_gene: TRBJ2-3
v_gene: TRBV6-2/TRBV6-3
abundance: -
d_gene: -
CDR3nt: TGTGCCAGCAGTTACTCGACGTCTAGCCCTGCCGGGACGCAGTATTTT
CDR3aa: CASSYSTSSPAGTQYF

j_gene: TRBJ1-4
v_gene: TRBV19
abundance: -
d_gene: -
CDR3nt: TGTGCCAGTAGCCCTCAGGGTCGTCTAGGAAAACTGTTTTTT
CDR3aa: CASSPQGRLGKLFF

j_gene: TRBJ1-5
v_gene: TRBV14
abundance: -
d_gene: -
CDR3nt: TGTGCCAGCAGCCAAGAGGGGCCCAAATATAGCAATCAGCCCCAGCATTTT
CDR3aa: CASSQEGPKYSNQPQHF

j_gene: TRBJ2-2
v_gene: TRBV9
abundance: -
d_gene: -
CDR3nt: TGTGCCAGCAGCGTAACCAGGGATCCCGGGGAGCTGTTTTTT
CDR3aa: CASSVTRDPGELFF

j_gene: TRBJ2-3
v_gene: TRBV2
abundance: -
d_gene: -
CDR3nt: TGTGCCAGCAGTGAACGAGCGATAGAGACAGATACGCAGTATTTT
CDR3aa: CASSERAIETDTQYF

j_gene: TRBJ2-7
v_gene: TRBV28
abundance: -
d_gene: TRBD1
CDR3nt: TGTGCCAGCAGTTTAGGGACAGGGGGAATACAGTACTTC
CDR3aa: CASSLGTGGIQYF

j_gene: TRBJ1-5
v_gene: TRBV9
abundance: -
d_gene: TRBD1
CDR3nt: TGTGCCAGCAGCGCGACAGGGGATAATCAGCCCCAGCATTTT
CDR3aa: CASSATGDNQPQHF

j_gene: TRBJ1-6
v_gene: TRBV18
abundance: -
d_gene: -
CDR3nt: TGTGCCAGCTCACTAGGACAAAATTCACCCCTCCACTTT
CDR3aa: CASSLGQNSPLHF